This T cell receptor (beta chain) was obtained from a study of blood T cell repertoires in COVID-19. On the study more broadly: Whether acute or convalescent, the COVID-19 samples came from the United States, Italy and Spain. Sources were T cells, B-cell-depleted T cells, or PBMCs; the material itself was cDNA or gDNA.

Per germline, CDR1 SNHLY and CDR2 FYNNEI. The V and J ends lost 6 bases and 4 bases, in that order; junction bases with no gene match: 7. The CDR3 covers 15 residues. In the authors' methods: Scientists estimated how many nucleated cells there were by amplifying reference gene primers. Profiled with immunoSEQ multiplex PCR; TCRdb holds only in-frame clones, not every one. From that table come the V and J calls and clone size; the DNA was used to work out D and trimming. The sample contains about 140,000 clones, 80% to 90% of which appear only once. The chain uses TRBV2 and TRBJ2-1; 9 bases map to TRBD2. The origin of this receptor is a woman at least 80 years old with acute or convalescent COVID-19. What was sequenced was peripheral blood. The CDR3 DNA follows: TGTGCCAGCAGCCAAGCGGGGGGCACTTACAATGAGCAGTTCTTC. Translated, it gives CASSQAGGTYNEQFF.